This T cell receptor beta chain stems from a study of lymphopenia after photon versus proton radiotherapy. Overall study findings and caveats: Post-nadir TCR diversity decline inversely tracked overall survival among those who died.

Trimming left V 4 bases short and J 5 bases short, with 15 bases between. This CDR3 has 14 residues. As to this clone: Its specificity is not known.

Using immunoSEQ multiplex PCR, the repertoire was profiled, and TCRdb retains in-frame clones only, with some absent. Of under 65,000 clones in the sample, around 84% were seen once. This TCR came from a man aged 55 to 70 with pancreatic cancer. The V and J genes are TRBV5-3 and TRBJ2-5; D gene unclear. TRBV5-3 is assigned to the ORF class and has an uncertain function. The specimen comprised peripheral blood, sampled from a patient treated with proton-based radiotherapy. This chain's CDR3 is CARSRAGRGETQYF. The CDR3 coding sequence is TGTGCCAGAAGCCGGGCTGGGCGAGGCGAGACCCAGTACTTC.